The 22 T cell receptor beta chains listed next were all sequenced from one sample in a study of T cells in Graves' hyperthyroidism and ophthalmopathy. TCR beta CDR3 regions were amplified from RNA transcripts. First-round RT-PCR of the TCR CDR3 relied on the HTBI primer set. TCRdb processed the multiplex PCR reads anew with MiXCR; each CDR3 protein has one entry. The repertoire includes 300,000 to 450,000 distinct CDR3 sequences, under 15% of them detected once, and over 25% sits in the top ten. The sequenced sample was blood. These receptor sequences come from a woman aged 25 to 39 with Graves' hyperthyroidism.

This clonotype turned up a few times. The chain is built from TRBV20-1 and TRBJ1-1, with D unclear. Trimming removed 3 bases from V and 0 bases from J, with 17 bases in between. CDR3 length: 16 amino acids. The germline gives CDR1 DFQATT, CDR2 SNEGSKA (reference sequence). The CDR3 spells CSASTLVPRMNTEAFF. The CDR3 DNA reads TGCAGTGCTAGCACGCTGGTCCCTAGAATGAACACTGAAGCTTTCTTT.

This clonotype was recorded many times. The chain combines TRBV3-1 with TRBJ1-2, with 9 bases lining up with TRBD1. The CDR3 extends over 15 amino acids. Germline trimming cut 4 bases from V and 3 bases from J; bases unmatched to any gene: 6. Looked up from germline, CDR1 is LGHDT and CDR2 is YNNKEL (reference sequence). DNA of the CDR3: TGTGCCAGCAGCCCCTGGGACAGGGAGGACTATGGCTACACCTTC. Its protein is CASSPWDREDYGYTF.

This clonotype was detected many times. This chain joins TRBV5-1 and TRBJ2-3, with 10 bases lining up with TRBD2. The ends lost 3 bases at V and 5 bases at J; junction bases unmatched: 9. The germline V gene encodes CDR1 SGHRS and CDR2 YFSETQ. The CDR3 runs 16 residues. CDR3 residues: CASSSVVVAGGDTQYF. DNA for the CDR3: TGCGCCAGCAGCTCAGTGGTCGTAGCGGGAGGAGATACGCAGTATTTT. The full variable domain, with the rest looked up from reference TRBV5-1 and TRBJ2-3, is KAGVTQTPRYLIKTRGQQVTLSCSPISGHRSVSWYQQTPGQGLQFLFEYFSETQRNKGNFPGRFSGRQFSNSRSEMNVSTLELGDSALYLCASSSVVVAGGDTQYFGPGTRLTVL.

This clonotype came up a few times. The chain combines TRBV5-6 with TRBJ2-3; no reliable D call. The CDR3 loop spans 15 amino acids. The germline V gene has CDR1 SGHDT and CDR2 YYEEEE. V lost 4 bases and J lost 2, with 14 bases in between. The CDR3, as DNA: TGTGCCAGCAGCGCAATTACTAAATTCACAGATACGCAGTATTTT. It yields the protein CASSAITKFTDTQYF.

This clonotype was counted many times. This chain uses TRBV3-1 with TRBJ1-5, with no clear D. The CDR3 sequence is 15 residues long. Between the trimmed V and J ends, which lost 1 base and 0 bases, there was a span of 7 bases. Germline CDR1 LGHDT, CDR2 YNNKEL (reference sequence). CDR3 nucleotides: TGTGCCAGCAGCCAAGGGGCGTATAGCAATCAGCCCCAGCATTTT. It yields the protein CASSQGAYSNQPQHF. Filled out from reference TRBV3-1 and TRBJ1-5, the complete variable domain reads DTAVSQTPKYLVTQMGNDKSIKCEQNLGHDTMYWYKQDSKKFLKIMFSYNNKELIINETVPNRFSPKSPDKAHLNLHINSLELGDSAVYFCASSQGAYSNQPQHFGDGTRLSIL.

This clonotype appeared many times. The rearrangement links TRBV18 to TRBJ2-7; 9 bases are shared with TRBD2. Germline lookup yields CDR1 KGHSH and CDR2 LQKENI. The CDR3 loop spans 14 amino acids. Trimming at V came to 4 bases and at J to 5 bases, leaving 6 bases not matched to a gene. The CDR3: CASSLPGTSNEQYF. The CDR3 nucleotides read TGTGCCAGCTCACTTCCCGGGACTAGCAACGAGCAGTACTTC.

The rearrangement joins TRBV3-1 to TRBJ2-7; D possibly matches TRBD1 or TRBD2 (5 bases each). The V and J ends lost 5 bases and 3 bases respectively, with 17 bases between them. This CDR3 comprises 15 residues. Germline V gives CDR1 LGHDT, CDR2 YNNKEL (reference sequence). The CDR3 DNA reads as TGTGCCAGCAGCATGACAACCGGGGCCCTCTACGAGCAGTACTTC. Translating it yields CASSMTTGALYEQYF.

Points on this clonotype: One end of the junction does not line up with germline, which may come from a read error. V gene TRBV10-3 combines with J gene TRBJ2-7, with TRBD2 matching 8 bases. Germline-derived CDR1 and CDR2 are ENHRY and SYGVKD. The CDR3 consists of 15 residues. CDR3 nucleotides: TGTGCCATCAGTACCGGGAGGGGGGGTTACAATGAGCAGTCCTTC. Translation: CAISTGRGGYNEQSF.

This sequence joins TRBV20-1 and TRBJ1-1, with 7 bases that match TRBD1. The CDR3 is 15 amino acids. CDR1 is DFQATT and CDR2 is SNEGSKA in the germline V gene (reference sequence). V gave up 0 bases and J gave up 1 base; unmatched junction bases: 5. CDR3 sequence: CSARDKQGSNTEAFF. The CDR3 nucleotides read TGCAGTGCTAGAGACAAACAGGGGTCGAACACTGAAGCTTTCTTT.

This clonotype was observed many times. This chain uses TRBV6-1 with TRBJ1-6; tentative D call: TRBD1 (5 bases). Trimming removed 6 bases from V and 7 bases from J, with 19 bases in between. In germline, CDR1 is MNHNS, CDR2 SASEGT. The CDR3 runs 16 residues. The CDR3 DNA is TGTGCCAGCAGAGCCTCCGGTCAGGGTGAGAATTCACCCCTCCACTTT. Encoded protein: CASRASGQGENSPLHF.

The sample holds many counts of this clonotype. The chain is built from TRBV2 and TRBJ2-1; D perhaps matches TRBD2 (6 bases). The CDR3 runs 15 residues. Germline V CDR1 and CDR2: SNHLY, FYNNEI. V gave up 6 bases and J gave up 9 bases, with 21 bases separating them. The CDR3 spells CASRQQAKHGGEQFF. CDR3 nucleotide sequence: TGTGCCAGCAGGCAGCAAGCGAAACACGGGGGTGAGCAGTTCTTC. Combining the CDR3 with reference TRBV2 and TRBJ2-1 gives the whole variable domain EPEVTQTPSHQVTQMGQEVILRCVPISNHLYFYWYRQILGQKVEFLVSFYNNEISEKSEIFDDQFSVERPDGSNFTLKIRSTKLEDSAMYFCASRQQAKHGGEQFFGPGTRLTVL.

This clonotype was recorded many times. DNA for the CDR3: TGCAGTGCTAGAGTGGGCGGCCGAGTTGGCACTGAAGCTTTCTTT. As protein: CSARVGGRVGTEAFF. The chain has TRBV20-1 and TRBJ1-1; D remains ambiguous. V lost 1 base and J lost 4, with 16 bases in between. Germline loops: CDR1 DFQATT, CDR2 SNEGSKA (reference sequence). The CDR3 contains 15 residues.

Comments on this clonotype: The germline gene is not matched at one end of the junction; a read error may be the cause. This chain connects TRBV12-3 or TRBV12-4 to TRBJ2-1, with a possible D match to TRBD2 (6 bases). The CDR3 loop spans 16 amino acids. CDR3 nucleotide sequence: TGTGACAGCAAGAGTCGCCTAGCGTTCTCCTACAATGAGCAGTTCTTC. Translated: CDSKSRLAFSYNEQFF.

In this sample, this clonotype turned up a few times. In nucleotides, the CDR3 is TGTGCCAGCAGCCGGACTCTTAGCTCCTACAATGAGCAGTTCTTC. Translated: CASSRTLSSYNEQFF. The chain carries TRBV7-9 and TRBJ2-1; D is possibly TRBD2 (5 bases). The germline V and J ends were trimmed by 5 bases and 0 bases, with 11 bases remaining between them. Germline-derived CDR1 and CDR2 are SEHNR and FQNEAQ (reference sequence). The length of the CDR3 is 15 residues. Full variable domain (outside the CDR3, taken from reference TRBV7-9 and TRBJ2-1): DTGVSQNPRHKITKRGQNVTFRCDPISEHNRLYWYRQTLGQGPEFLTYFQNEAQLEKSRLLSDRFSAERPKGSFSTLEIQRTEQGDSAMYLCASSRTLSSYNEQFFGPGTRLTVL.

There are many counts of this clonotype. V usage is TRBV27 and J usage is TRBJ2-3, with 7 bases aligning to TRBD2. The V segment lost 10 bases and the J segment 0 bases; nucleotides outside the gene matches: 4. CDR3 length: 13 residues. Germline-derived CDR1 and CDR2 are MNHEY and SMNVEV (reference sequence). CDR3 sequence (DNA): TGTGCCATCCGGGACTACAGCACAGATACGCAGTATTTT. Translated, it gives CAIRDYSTDTQYF.

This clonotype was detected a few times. The chain's CDR3 is CASSRWTGQLDTQYF. CDR3 sequence (DNA): TGTGCCAGTAGTAGATGGACAGGCCAGCTAGATACGCAGTATTTT. The chain carries TRBV19 and TRBJ2-3; TRBD1 matches 7 bases. Trimming took 4 bases from V and 5 from J; bases not matched to a gene: 9. From germline, CDR1 is LNHDA and CDR2 SQIVND (reference sequence). This CDR3 is built from 15 residues.

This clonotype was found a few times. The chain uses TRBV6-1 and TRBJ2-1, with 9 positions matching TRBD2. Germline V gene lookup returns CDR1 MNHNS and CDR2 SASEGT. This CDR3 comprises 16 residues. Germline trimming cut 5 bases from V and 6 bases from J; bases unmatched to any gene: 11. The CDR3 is CASSSTGTSYFNEQFF. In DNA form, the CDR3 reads TGTGCCAGCAGTTCCACCGGGACTAGCTATTTCAATGAGCAGTTCTTC.

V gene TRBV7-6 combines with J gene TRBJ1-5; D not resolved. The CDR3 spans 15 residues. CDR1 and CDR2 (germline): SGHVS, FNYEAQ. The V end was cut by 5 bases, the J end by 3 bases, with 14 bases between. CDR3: CASSLGSRLNQPQHF. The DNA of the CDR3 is TGTGCCAGCAGCCTCGGGAGTCGCCTCAATCAGCCCCAGCATTTT. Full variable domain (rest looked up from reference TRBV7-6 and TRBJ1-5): GAGVSQSPRYKVTKRGQDVALRCDPISGHVSLYWYRQALGQGPEFLTYFNYEAQQDKSGLPNDRFSAERPEGSISTLTIQRTEQRDSAMYRCASSLGSRLNQPQHFGDGTRLSIL.

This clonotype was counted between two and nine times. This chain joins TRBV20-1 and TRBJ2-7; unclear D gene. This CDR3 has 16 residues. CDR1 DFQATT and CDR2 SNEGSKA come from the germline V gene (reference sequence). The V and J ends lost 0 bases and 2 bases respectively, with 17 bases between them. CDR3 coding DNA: TGCAGTGCTAGAGATCAGGTCCCGATCTTAGCCTACGAGCAGTACTTC. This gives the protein CSARDQVPILAYEQYF.

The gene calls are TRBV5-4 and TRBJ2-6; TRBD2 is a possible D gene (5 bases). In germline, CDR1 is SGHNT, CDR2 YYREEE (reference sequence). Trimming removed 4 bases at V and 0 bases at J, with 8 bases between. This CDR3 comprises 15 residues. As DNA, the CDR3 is TGTGCCAGCAGCAGAGAGGGCTCTGGGGCCAACGTCCTGACTTTC. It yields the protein CASSREGSGANVLTF.

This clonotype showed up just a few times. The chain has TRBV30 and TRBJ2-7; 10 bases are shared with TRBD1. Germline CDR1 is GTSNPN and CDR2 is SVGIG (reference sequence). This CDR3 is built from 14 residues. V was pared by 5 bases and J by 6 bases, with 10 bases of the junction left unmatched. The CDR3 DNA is TGTGCCTGGGATCCGGGACAGGGGTGGGTCGAGCAGTACTTC. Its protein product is CAWDPGQGWVEQYF.

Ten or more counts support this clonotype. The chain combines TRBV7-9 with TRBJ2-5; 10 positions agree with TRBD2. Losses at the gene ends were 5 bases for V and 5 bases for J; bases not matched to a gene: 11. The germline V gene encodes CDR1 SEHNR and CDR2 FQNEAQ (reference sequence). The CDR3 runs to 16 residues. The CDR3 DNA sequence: TGTGCCAGCAGCATCACTAGCGGGACAGGAGGGGAGACCCAGTACTTC. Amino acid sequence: CASSITSGTGGETQYF.